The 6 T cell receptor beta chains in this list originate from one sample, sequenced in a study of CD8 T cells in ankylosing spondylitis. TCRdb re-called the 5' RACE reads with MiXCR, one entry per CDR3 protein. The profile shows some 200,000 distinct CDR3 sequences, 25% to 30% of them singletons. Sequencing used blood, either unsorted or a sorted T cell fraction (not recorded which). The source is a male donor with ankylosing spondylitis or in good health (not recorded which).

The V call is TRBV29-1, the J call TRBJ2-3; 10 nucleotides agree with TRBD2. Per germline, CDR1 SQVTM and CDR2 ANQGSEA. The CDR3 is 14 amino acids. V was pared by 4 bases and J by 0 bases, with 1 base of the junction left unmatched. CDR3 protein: CSVVAGGSTDTQYF. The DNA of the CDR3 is TGCAGCGTTGTAGCGGGGGGAAGCACAGATACGCAGTATTTT.

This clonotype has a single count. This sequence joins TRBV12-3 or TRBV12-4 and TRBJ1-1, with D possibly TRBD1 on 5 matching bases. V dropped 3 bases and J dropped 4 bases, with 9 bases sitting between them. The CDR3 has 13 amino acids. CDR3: CASSFREGTEAFF. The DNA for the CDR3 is TGTGCCAGCAGTTTCAGGGAGGGCACTGAAGCTTTCTTT.

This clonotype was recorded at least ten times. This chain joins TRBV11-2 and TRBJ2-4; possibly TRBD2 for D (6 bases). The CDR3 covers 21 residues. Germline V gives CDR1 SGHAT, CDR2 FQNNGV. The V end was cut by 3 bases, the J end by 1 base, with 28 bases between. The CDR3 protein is CASSLLPTGAPNGLAKNIQYF. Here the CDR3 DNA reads TGTGCCAGCAGCTTGCTCCCGACGGGAGCTCCTAATGGGCTGGCCAAAAACATTCAGTACTTC.

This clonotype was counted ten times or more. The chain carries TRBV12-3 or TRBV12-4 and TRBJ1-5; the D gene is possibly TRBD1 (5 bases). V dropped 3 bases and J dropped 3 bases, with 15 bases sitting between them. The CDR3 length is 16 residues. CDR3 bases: TGTGCCAGCAGTTTGAGCTTGGCGGGGGTCAATCAGCCCCAGCATTTT. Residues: CASSLSLAGVNQPQHF.

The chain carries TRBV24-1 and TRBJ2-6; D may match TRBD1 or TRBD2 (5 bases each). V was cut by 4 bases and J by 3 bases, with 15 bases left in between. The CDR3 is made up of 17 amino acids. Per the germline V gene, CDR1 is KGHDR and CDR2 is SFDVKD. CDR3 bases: TGTGCCACCAGTGACCCTAAAGGGGCGGGTGGGGCCAACGTCCTGACTTTC. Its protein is CATSDPKGAGGANVLTF.

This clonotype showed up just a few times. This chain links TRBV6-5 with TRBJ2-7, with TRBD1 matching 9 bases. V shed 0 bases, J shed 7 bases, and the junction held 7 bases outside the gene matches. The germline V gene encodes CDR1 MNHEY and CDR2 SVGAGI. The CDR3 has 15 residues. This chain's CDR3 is CASSYSGTGSREQYF. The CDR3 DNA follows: TGTGCCAGCAGTTACTCGGGGACAGGGAGTCGGGAGCAGTACTTC.